Listed below are T cell receptor beta chains from one sample, sequenced in a study of blood T cell repertoires in COVID-19. Produced via immunoSEQ multiplex PCR; TCRdb's table is partial and in-frame only. The sample lists around 300,000 clones; 80% to 95% were seen once. Material: peripheral blood. The origin of the receptors is a woman aged 30 to 39 with COVID-19, enrolled during active disease. The CDR3 runs from the conserved cysteine through the conserved F or W. Fields, in order: CDR3 protein, CDR3 DNA, CDR3 length, clone size, J gene, V gene, D gene. D genes are given only for firm matches. Expanded clones are given a class, and other clones once, few, many or no size at all.

CASSPRGNYGYTF TGTGCCAGCAGCCCCAGGGGTAACTATGGCTACACCTTC 13 - TRBJ1-2 TRBV7-2 -
CASTRTGTSGELFF TGTGCCAGCACCAGGACAGGGACATCCGGGGAGCTGTTTTTT 14 - TRBJ2-2 TRBV6-5 TRBD1
CASRYWGVSNQPQHF TGTGCCAGCAGATACTGGGGGGTGAGCAATCAGCCCCAGCATTTT 15 - TRBJ1-5 TRBV28 -
CASAKTGEVGETQYF TGCGCCAGCGCCAAGACAGGGGAGGTGGGGGAGACCCAGTACTTC 15 - TRBJ2-5 TRBV5-1 TRBD1
CASSGWFQTGLYF TGTGCCAGCAGTGGTTGGTTCCAGACGGGTCTGTACTTC 13 - TRBJ2-7 TRBV2 -
CASSRREGDTGELFF TGTGCCAGCAGCCGCAGGGAAGGAGACACCGGGGAGCTGTTTTTT 15 few TRBJ2-2 TRBV4-2 -
CASSKGSSWAKTEAFF TGTGCCAGCAGCAAGGGGTCCTCCTGGGCAAAAACTGAAGCTTTCTTT 16 - TRBJ1-1 TRBV11-2 -
CASSPPGRDEQYF TGTGCCAGCAGCCCCCCCGGCAGGGACGAGCAGTACTTC 13 - TRBJ2-7 TRBV13 -
CASSIWVSSGRGTGELFF TGTGCCAGCAGCATTTGGGTTTCTAGCGGGAGGGGGACCGGGGAGCTGTTTTTT 18 - TRBJ2-2 TRBV21-1 -
CASSLGRPPARETQYF TGTGCCAGCAGCTTAGGACGGCCCCCCGCCAGGGAGACCCAGTACTTC 16 - TRBJ2-5 TRBV11-1 -
CAWSSGSGGTQYF TGTGCCTGGAGTTCAGGGTCGGGTGGTACGCAGTATTTT 13 - TRBJ2-3 TRBV30 -
CASSQVGLGGEQYF TGCGCCAGCAGCCAAGTCGGCCTCGGGGGGGAGCAGTACTTC 14 few TRBJ2-7 TRBV4-1 TRBD2
CASSFGRGTGYTF TGTGCCAGCAGTTTTGGCAGGGGGACGGGCTACACCTTC 13 - TRBJ1-2 TRBV12-3/TRBV12-4 TRBD1
CASSYSTGRTYEQYF TGTGCCAGCAGTTACTCGACAGGGCGGACCTACGAGCAGTACTTC 15 few TRBJ2-7 TRBV2 TRBD1
CASSQPGQGDQPQHF TGTGCCAGCAGCCAACCGGGACAGGGAGATCAGCCCCAGCATTTT 15 - TRBJ1-5 TRBV28 TRBD1
CASSSWTSGSYEQYF TGTGCCAGCAGTTCATGGACTAGCGGGAGCTACGAGCAGTACTTC 15 - TRBJ2-7 TRBV27 TRBD2
CASSQYRADEQYF TGTGCCAGCAGCCAATACAGGGCAGACGAGCAGTACTTC 13 - TRBJ2-7 TRBV2 -
CAISRMIGIAGGRSTDTQYF TGTGCCATCAGTAGGATGATCGGGATAGCGGGAGGGCGAAGCACAGATACGCAGTATTTT 20 - TRBJ2-3 TRBV10-3 TRBD2
CASSQLTGTYEQYF TGCGCCAGCAGCCAATTAACTGGTACCTACGAGCAGTACTTC 14 few TRBJ2-7 TRBV4-3 -
CASTALLDRPLQAFF TGTGCCAGCACGGCCCTTTTAGACAGGCCCTTGCAGGCTTTCTTT 15 - TRBJ1-1 TRBV2 -
CASSLPGLLNEQFF TGTGCCAGCAGCCTGCCGGGACTACTCAATGAGCAGTTCTTC 14 - TRBJ2-1 TRBV5-4 TRBD2
CASSAGSRSYNEQFF TGTGCCAGTAGTGCGGGTTCGCGCTCCTACAATGAGCAGTTCTTC 15 once TRBJ2-1 TRBV19 -